One T cell receptor beta chain is described in this entry. Measured with immunoSEQ multiplex PCR; TCRdb has only the in-frame clones, and not every one. Here the sample spans more than 140,000 clones, around nine tenths being singletons. This CDR3 contains 14 residues. From germline, CDR1 is SGDLS and CDR2 YYNGEE. V shed 3 bases and J shed 1 base, with 10 bases lying between them. These data belong to a study of blood T cell repertoires in COVID-19. Sequencing used peripheral blood. The receptor was derived from a woman aged 55-69 years with acute or convalescent COVID-19. J is TRBJ1-1 and V is TRBV9; the D gene is possibly TRBD1 (6 bases). The CDR3 loop is CASSAWTANTEAFF. As DNA, the CDR3 is TGTGCCAGCAGCGCCTGGACAGCGAACACTGAAGCTTTCTTT.